This T cell receptor beta chain was observed in a study of human T cells and chemical hapten exposure. The overall study: 2% DPC applied to an approximately 2 cm by approximately 2 cm arm area sensitized donors. The cohort included alopecia areata under or over 50% scalp, totalis and universalis. Each week of the approximately 24-week study, patients had diphenylcyclopropenone applied to the scalp.

Study findings and constraints: The donor cohort had alopecia, so its immune response may not match that of healthy people.

TCRdb reprocessed the RACE reads via MiXCR and lists one record per CDR3 protein. The table includes more than 300,000 distinct CDR3 sequences, 5% to 6.5% detected once. With regard to this clonotype: Antigen unknown.

The germline V and J ends were trimmed by 4 bases and 5 bases, with 9 bases remaining between them. The CDR3 has 13 residues. CDR1 is SQVTM and CDR2 is ANQGSEA in the germline V gene. The sample's time point: pre-sensitization, week 0. Treatment indicated: therapeutic diphenylcyclopropenone sensitization with weekly scalp DPC. The material sequenced was whole blood, taken in connection with sensitization to the hapten diphenylcyclopropenone (DPC). The V and J genes are TRBV29-1 and TRBJ1-6, with a possible D match to TRBD1 (6 bases). The TCR was taken from a woman between 50 and 59 years old with alopecia areata. Some clones in this sample may be carry-over from other donors' samples. CDR3 in DNA: TGCAGCGTTGCGAACAGGGATAATTCACCCCTCCACTTT. This translates into CSVANRDNSPLHF.